These 9 T cell receptor beta chains share one sample of origin, sequenced in a study of post-analysis software for immune sequencing data (dated by TCRdb to the mid-2010s). These TCRs' antigens remain unknown. The library was built by means of PCR. Sequencing was carried out with an Illumina HiSeq 2500. Unique molecular identifiers were incorporated into TCR beta cDNA libraries to reduce PCR and sequencing biases. The public sequencing data were trimmed at Q25 with fastp and processed into clonotypes with MiXCR by TCRdb, which kept only in-frame beta chains. Here each entry gathers all rows of one CDR3 protein and keeps the most common genes and DNA. Within this sample are more than 450,000 distinct CDR3 sequences, with around a third of them counted one time only. Together, the top ten hold roughly 6% of the sample. The paper's findings and limits, for the study overall: Significantly higher frequencies in patients than in controls were found for roughly 5 TRBV segments, including TRBV5-6, TRBV5-1 and TRBV20-1.

Sample: blood. Receptors originate from a girl under 18 with multiple sclerosis.

The V and J genes are TRBV20-1 and TRBJ2-5; 7 bases are a match to TRBD2. Germline-derived CDR1 and CDR2 are DFQATT and SNEGSKA (reference sequence). V shed 0 bases, J shed 5 bases, and the junction held 12 bases outside the gene matches. The CDR3 contains 16 residues. The CDR3 spells CSAREANGGSGETQYF. The CDR3 DNA follows: TGCAGTGCTAGAGAAGCTAACGGGGGGTCCGGGGAGACCCAGTACTTC.

In its sample, this clonotype was seen a few times. This chain joins TRBV10-3 and TRBJ1-2; the D gene is possibly TRBD1 (5 bases). The CDR3 covers 15 residues. V was shortened by 11 bases and J by 2 bases, with 21 bases between the two germline ends. Per germline, CDR1 ENHRY and CDR2 SYGVKD. The CDR3 DNA follows: TGTGCCTCCTCCGGGGGAGGGAACCGGAACTATGGCTACACCTTC. Its translation is CASSGGGNRNYGYTF.

The V gene is TRBV11-2, the J gene TRBJ2-6; no definite D call. V lost 5 bases and J 0 bases, leaving 11 bases between the germline ends. Germline V lookup: CDR1 SGHAT, CDR2 FQNNGV. This CDR3 contains 16 residues. CDR3 protein: CASSLPRFSGANVLTF. The CDR3 bases are TGTGCCAGCAGCCTCCCCCGGTTCTCTGGGGCCAACGTCCTGACTTTC. Complete variable domain (other parts from reference TRBV11-2 and TRBJ2-6): EAGVAQSPRYKIIEKRQSVAFWCNPISGHATLYWYQQILGQGPKLLIQFQNNGVVDDSQLPKDRFSAERLKGVDSTLKIQPAKLEDSAVYLCASSLPRFSGANVLTFGAGSRLTVL.

This clonotype occurred a few times. The genes are TRBV6-4 and TRBJ2-3, with D possibly being TRBD1 or TRBD2 (5 bases each). V was pared by 0 bases and J by 0 bases, with 7 bases between. The CDR3 runs to 15 residues. From germline, CDR1 is MRHNA and CDR2 SNTAGT. In nucleotides, the CDR3 is TGTGCCAGCAGTGACTCACGGGGCAGCACAGATACGCAGTATTTT. As protein: CASSDSRGSTDTQYF.

The chain couples TRBV27 to TRBJ2-3; 8 nucleotides match TRBD2. Germline CDR1 and CDR2: MNHEY and SMNVEV (reference sequence). This CDR3 comprises 15 residues. With 5 bases clipped from V and 2 bases from J, the junction kept 6 bases outside the gene matches. The CDR3 DNA reads TGTGCCAGCAGTCAATTAGCGGGAAACACAGATACGCAGTATTTT. Translating gives CASSQLAGNTDTQYF.

V is TRBV5-5 and J is TRBJ1-1, with D possibly matching TRBD1 (6 bases). This CDR3 is built from 13 residues. Trimming left V 10 bases short and J 4 bases short, with 17 bases between. Looked up from germline, CDR1 is SGHKS and CDR2 is YYEKEE (reference sequence). CDR3 bases: TGTGCCGGCACAGCGACAGGTCTCACTGAAGCTTTCTTT. Its protein product is CAGTATGLTEAFF.

This clonotype occurred a few times. V is TRBV3-1 and J is TRBJ2-7; 9 bases are a match to TRBD1. The last part of the DNA fits TRBJ2-5 better; the J call may be wrong. CDR3 length equals 14 residues. Germline V gene lookup returns CDR1 LGHDT and CDR2 YNNKEL (reference sequence). As DNA, the CDR3 is TGTGCCAGCAGCCAAACAGGGGGCTTGGAGACCCAGTACTTC. It codes for CASSQTGGLETQYF.

This chain joins TRBV20-1 and TRBJ2-7, with 9 bases aligning to TRBD2. CDR3 length: 14 residues. CDR1 and CDR2 (germline): DFQATT, SNEGSKA (reference sequence). V lost 6 bases and J lost 8; bases outside the gene matches: 14. The CDR3 region is CSAGVSGGLYKQYF. The CDR3 DNA reads TGCAGTGCCGGGGTTAGCGGGGGCCTTTACAAGCAGTACTTC.

The V gene is TRBV5-1, the J gene TRBJ2-3; 12 bases fit TRBD2. V lost 2 bases to trimming and J lost 3 bases; unmatched junction nucleotides: 13. CDR3 size: 19 residues. Germline lookup yields CDR1 SGHRS and CDR2 YFSETQ. CDR3 sequence: CASSFYPLAGGLATDTQYF. CDR3 sequence (DNA): TGCGCCAGCAGCTTCTACCCTCTAGCGGGGGGGCTTGCGACAGATACGCAGTATTTT.